This T cell receptor (beta chain) was profiled in a study of T cells in Graves' hyperthyroidism and ophthalmopathy (dated by TCRdb to between 2017 and 2020). Regarding the study in general: Peripheral blood samples were taken at the time of initial diagnosis, prior to any treatment. A discovery cohort of roughly 96 patients, roughly 45 with Graves' ophthalmopathy and about 58 with stable Graves' hyperthyroidism, was used to find distinguishing TCR V-J signatures. After blood sampling, hyperthyroidism patients were treated with methimazole at a starting dose of 30 mg daily, and ophthalmopathy patients were treated with high-dose intravenous methylprednisolone. The paper reports TCR Vbeta CDR3 sequencing of fewer than 150 peripheral blood samples: some 44 ophthalmopathy, 70 to 85 hyperthyroidism and around 17 progressor patients. Prospective prediction of ophthalmopathy was tested in an independent validation cohort of fewer than 20 hyperthyroidism patients and 15 to 17 patients who later progressed to ophthalmopathy. Thyroid tissue and blood T-cell repertoires from about six Graves' hyperthyroidism patients were also compared in the study. The roughly 100 discovery patients were randomly split 7:3 into training and test sets. Beyond this particular receptor, the publication reports: A model built on a 13 V-J signature distinguished ophthalmopathy from stable hyperthyroidism, reaching over 85% sensitivity and 81.08% specificity in cross-validation and 80%/75% in testing. Most expanded thyroid clonotypes (frequency above 0.001) were also found in blood, which suggests that blood repertoires may mirror thyroid immune responses. In validation, the model predicted progression to ophthalmopathy a median of roughly 6.1 months before onset, with approximately 70% sensitivity and 72.22% specificity. No statistical method was used to set the sample size in advance, and investigators knew the group allocation.

V trim: 4 bases; J trim: 0 bases; unmatched bases: 7. The CDR3 starts with the cysteine, ends with the phenylalanine, and has 17 residues. The CDR3 DNA has 51 bases and is translated from base 1. TCR beta CDR3 regions were amplified from RNA transcripts. A first-round RT-PCR of the TCR CDR3 used the HTBI primer set with the Qiagen OneStep RT-PCR kit. A second multiplex PCR round built the libraries, followed by size selection and purification. Sequencing of the libraries was done on an Illumina HiSeq2000 using paired-end 100 bp reads. As for the original processing: Raw data were processed with SOAPnuke, discarding reads with adapters, uncalled bases, mean Phred below 15, or no exact constant-primer or identifier match. High-quality paired reads were merged using COPE v1.2.5, and each unique nucleotide sequence was defined as a clonotype. MiTCR v1.1 was used to align the clonotypes against IMGT TRBV, TRBD and TRBJ reference segments. Analysis was restricted to V-J combinations with a frequency above 0.0001, which covered about 99% of repertoires. A TCS score was defined as the ratio of F50 (clonal expansion) to E x V (chaos), with BLOSUM62-based TCRdist applied between CDR3 peptides within each V-J. Welch's t-statistics and random forest reduced several hundred V-J features to about 13, which were used in a naive Bayes classifier (R e1071). The raw public reads went through TCRdb reprocessing: fastp at Q25, MiXCR clone calling, in-frame beta chains kept. Every entry covers one CDR3 protein and lists the most common genes and DNA from its rows. The V and J calls were not made by the authors but by TCRdb's processing. The sample table contains more than 450,000 distinct CDR3 sequences; only one count was recorded for about 20% of them. Less than 55% of the sample goes to the ten largest clones.

This clonotype was seen many times. What this receptor recognizes is not known. The input lacks base qualities; no much larger clone sits a single base away. In the ophthalmopathy patients, disease was moderately to severely active, with a Clinical Activity Score of 3 or more, a NOSPECS grade of 4 or more, and a duration of less than 3 months. The study excluded patients with uncontrolled infections, other autoimmune diseases, pregnancy or lactation. Diagnoses relied on clinical symptoms, serum thyroxine and TRAb, thyroid ultrasound and orbital computed tomography. PBMCs were isolated from 10 ml of fresh peripheral blood by Ficoll-Paque density gradient centrifugation. Total RNA was extracted using Trizol reagent, and RNA quality was assessed on an Agilent 2100 Bioanalyzer.

The sequence came from a man aged 40-49 years with Graves' ophthalmopathy. Rearrangement joined TRBV12-3 or TRBV12-4 to TRBJ2-5, with 11 bases matching TRBD2. Sequencing was done on a sample of blood. This receptor carries the CDR3 CASSYLGLAADQETQYF. Read as DNA, the sequence is TGTGCCAGCAGTTACCTGGGACTAGCGGCCGACCAAGAGACCCAGTACTTC.